One and the same sample provided the 7 T cell receptor beta chains below, sequenced in a study of beta chain features in type 1 diabetes. General study points: Shortening that was moderate but significant affected the TCRB CDR3s of Type 1 diabetes patients in all four CD4+ subsets.

These TCRs are of unknown antigen specificity. Expressed TCRB transcripts were sequenced because the isolated RNA had all been reverse transcribed beforehand. Assay used: immunoSEQ multiplex PCR; TCRdb lists only in-frame clones, some missing. The sample has approximately 360,000 clones, around 12% seen once; the top ten hold about 0.01%. Sequencing input: naive CD4+ T cells from blood. Source of these receptors: a woman aged 18-30 years with type 1 diabetes.

The chain has TRBV5-1 and TRBJ2-1; 13 bases line up with TRBD2. The CDR3 runs to 15 residues. Germline CDR1 reads SGHRS; CDR2 reads YFSETQ. V was pared by 6 bases and J by 5 bases, with 5 bases of the junction left unmatched. CDR3 residues: CASKLGLAGHNEQFF. In DNA, the CDR3 is TGCGCCAGCAAGTTGGGACTAGCGGGACACAATGAGCAGTTCTTC.

This clone occurred a few times. The CDR3 region is CASSQTPGLSNQPQHF. In DNA form, the CDR3 reads TGCGCCAGCAGTCAAACTCCAGGCCTTAGCAATCAGCCCCAGCATTTT. The chain has TRBV23-1 and TRBJ1-5, with unresolved D. TRBV23-1 is marked as an open reading frame, function uncertain. The CDR3 consists of 16 residues. The V and J ends lost 2 bases and 0 bases respectively, with 11 bases between them.

Only a few counts were recorded for this clone. The gene calls are TRBV10-3 and TRBJ1-1; D gene ambiguous. Germline values: CDR1 ENHRY, CDR2 SYGVKD. V lost 8 bases, J lost 1 base, and 14 bases lay in between. CDR3 length: 14 amino acids. The CDR3 sequence is CAISLELGNTEAFF. DNA for the CDR3: TGTGCCATCTCGCTGGAGTTGGGGAACACTGAAGCTTTCTTT.

The chain couples TRBV13 to TRBJ1-4; 9 bases line up with TRBD1. V dropped 6 bases and J dropped 6; count of bases not matched to a gene: 8. Germline CDR1 PRHDT, CDR2 FYEKMQ (reference sequence). The CDR3 loop spans 15 amino acids. The CDR3 protein is CASRRPGQGDEKLFF. As DNA, the CDR3 is TGTGCCAGCAGGCGACCGGGACAGGGAGATGAAAAACTGTTTTTT.

This clone showed up just a few times. The rearrangement links TRBV1 to TRBJ2-3; no DNA check was done on the table's D call, TRBD2. TRBV1 is marked as a pseudogene. The CDR3 consists of 17 residues. The CDR3 spells CTSRHRLPNIFTDTQYF. The DNA for the CDR3 is TGCACCAGCAGGCATCGACTACCCAATATTTTCACAGATACGCAGTATTTT.

In its sample, this clone was seen a few times. This chain joins TRBV23-1 and TRBJ2-7, with TRBD1 identical over 8 bases. TRBV23-1 is flagged as an ORF with uncertain function. The CDR3 runs to 15 residues. The junction had 7 bases not matched to a gene; V was cut back by 4 bases and J by 2 bases. CDR3 sequence: CASSPPLDRAYEQYF. The CDR3 bases are TGCGCCAGCAGTCCTCCCCTGGACAGGGCCTACGAGCAGTACTTC.

This clone was detected a few times. V and J are TRBV29-1 and TRBJ2-2; D possibly corresponds to TRBD2 (5 bases). Germline loops: CDR1 SQVTM, CDR2 ANQGSEA. Trimming removed 5 bases from V and 6 bases from J, with 13 bases in between. The CDR3 consists of 13 residues. CDR3 sequence: CSVQRQAAGELFF. CDR3 in DNA: TGCAGCGTTCAGCGGCAGGCAGCCGGGGAGCTGTTTTTT.